The 22 T cell receptor beta chains below were found in one sample sequenced in a study of shared clonotypes between healthy human individuals. Sequenced by immunoSEQ multiplex PCR; TCRdb stores in-frame clones only, minus some. The sample carries a few million clones, approximately 92% recorded once. Sequenced input: naive CD4+ T cells sorted from blood. Subset in this sample: CD45RA+ positively selected. These TCRs come from a man aged 18-30 years in good health.

V usage is TRBV7-9 and J usage is TRBJ2-2; no clear D gene. CDR1 is SEHNR and CDR2 is FQNEAQ in the germline V gene (reference sequence). V dropped 0 bases and J dropped 3 bases, with 5 bases sitting between them. The CDR3 covers 14 residues. The CDR3 sequence: CASSLALDTGELFF. The CDR3 DNA sequence: TGTGCCAGCAGCTTAGCGTTGGACACCGGGGAGCTGTTTTTT.

The gene calls are TRBV6-6 and TRBJ2-7, with D unclear. Germline V lookup: CDR1 MNHNY, CDR2 SVGAGI (reference sequence). The length of the CDR3 is 15 residues. Between the trimmed V and J ends, which lost 0 bases and 0 bases, there was a span of 9 bases. Here the CDR3 reads CASSYSMSSSYEQYF. The DNA for the CDR3 is TGTGCCAGCAGTTACTCGATGTCTAGCTCCTACGAGCAGTACTTC.

The rearrangement uses TRBV5-1 and TRBJ2-3, with D hard to call. Germline V gene sequence: CDR1 SGHRS, CDR2 YFSETQ. The length of the CDR3 is 13 residues. The V end lost 7 bases, the J end lost 6 bases, and 15 bases lay between the germline ends. The CDR3 DNA reads TGCGCCAGCGGGTTTCAATTGGGGGATACGCAGTATTTT. Residues: CASGFQLGDTQYF.

The chain is built from TRBV6-6 and TRBJ1-6, with D perhaps TRBD1 (5 bases). The CDR3 is 14 amino acids. V was clipped by 4 bases and J by 9 bases, with 13 bases between them. The germline gives CDR1 MNHNY, CDR2 SVGAGI (reference sequence). The CDR3 sequence is CASSSTVGGSPLHF. DNA of the CDR3: TGTGCCAGCAGTTCGACAGTCGGGGGTTCACCCCTCCACTTT.

The chain is built from TRBV2 and TRBJ2-2; D is uncertain. V lost 6 bases and J lost 5, with 7 bases in between. The length of the CDR3 is 12 residues. Germline V gene sequence: CDR1 SNHLY, CDR2 FYNNEI. This CDR3 reads CASSYGTGELFF. CDR3 in DNA: TGTGCCAGCAGCTACGGAACCGGGGAGCTGTTTTTT. Complete variable domain (other parts from reference TRBV2 and TRBJ2-2): EPEVTQTPSHQVTQMGQEVILRCVPISNHLYFYWYRQILGQKVEFLVSFYNNEISEKSEIFDDQFSVERPDGSNFTLKIRSTKLEDSAMYFCASSYGTGELFFGEGSRLTVL.

Notes on this clone: Other DNA sequences within the sample encode an identical CDR3. The V gene is TRBV6-6, the J gene TRBJ1-1; unclear D gene. V was trimmed by 8 bases and J by 1 base, leaving 11 bases between them. The germline V gene has CDR1 MNHNY and CDR2 SVGAGI (reference sequence). This CDR3 contains 13 residues. Here the CDR3 DNA reads TGTGCCAGCTCTATCACAGAGAACACTGAAGCTTTCTTT. It codes for CASSITENTEAFF.

The chain couples TRBV11-2 to TRBJ1-3, with D uncertain. Trimming took 5 bases from V and 0 from J, leaving 8 bases between them. The V gene's germline CDR1 is SGHAT and CDR2 FQNNGV. CDR3 length: 14 residues. The chain's CDR3 is CASSPGSSGNTIYF. CDR3 in DNA: TGTGCCAGCAGCCCCGGGAGCTCTGGAAACACCATATATTTT.

CDR3 sequence reads: CASRGGTGGWNSPLHF. In nucleotides, the CDR3 is TGTGCCAGTAGGGGCGGGACAGGGGGATGGAATTCACCCCTCCACTTT. V and J are TRBV19 and TRBJ1-6, with TRBD1 matching over 11 bases. The germline CDR1 and CDR2 sequences are LNHDA and SQIVND (reference sequence). The CDR3 sequence is 16 residues long. V was clipped by 6 bases and J by 7 bases; unmatched bases: 8.

V usage is TRBV10-1 and J usage is TRBJ2-7; TRBD2 might be the D (5 bases). This CDR3 has 14 amino acids. The V and J ends lost 3 bases and 2 bases respectively, with 11 bases between them. Germline CDR1 and CDR2: WNHNN and SYGVQD (reference sequence). CDR3 in DNA: TGCGCCAGCAGTGACTCGGGGAGAACCTACGAGCAGTACTTC. Residues: CASSDSGRTYEQYF.

The rearrangement uses TRBV7-6 and TRBJ1-1, with D uncertain. CDR1 and CDR2 from the germline V gene are SGHVS and FNYEAQ. CDR3 length: 19 residues. V lost 1 base and J lost 0, with 21 bases in between. CDR3 residues: CASSLGGWAYTKLNTEAFF. DNA for the CDR3: TGTGCCAGCAGCTTAGGTGGGTGGGCATACACAAAACTGAACACTGAAGCTTTCTTT.

The chain joins TRBV19 to TRBJ2-5, with 8 positions matching TRBD2. Germline CDR1 and CDR2: LNHDA and SQIVND (reference sequence). The CDR3 runs 17 residues. V lost 3 bases, J lost 2 bases, and 11 bases stayed unmatched. The CDR3 sequence is CASSIFGSGALQETQYF. CDR3 sequence (DNA): TGTGCCAGTAGTATCTTCGGTAGCGGGGCCCTACAAGAGACCCAGTACTTC.

In regard to this clone: At one end the junction does not follow the germline gene, possibly because of a read error. This chain uses TRBV5-3 with TRBJ1-4, with a possible D match to TRBD1 (6 bases). TRBV5-3 is designated an ORF whose function remains uncertain. The CDR3 runs 11 residues. The CDR3 DNA sequence: TGTGCCAGAAGCCTCACGGACAGTATACATTTT. Its translation is CARSLTDSIHF.

Remarks on this clone: At the DNA level, this CDR3 is encoded by other sequences in the same sample as well. V and J are TRBV30 and TRBJ1-2, with D possibly TRBD1 on 6 matching bases. V dropped 0 bases and J dropped 2 bases, with 7 bases sitting between them. This CDR3 spans 13 amino acids. Germline CDR1 is GTSNPN and CDR2 is SVGIG (reference sequence). CDR3: CAWSVTGNYGYTF. In nucleotides, the CDR3 is TGTGCCTGGAGTGTAACAGGGAACTATGGCTACACCTTC. The full variable domain, rest sourced from reference TRBV30 and TRBJ1-2, is SQTIHQWPATLVQPVGSPLSLECTVEGTSNPNLYWYRQAAGRGLQLLFYSVGIGQISSEVPQNLSASRPQDRQFILSSKKLLLSDSGFYLCAWSVTGNYGYTFGSGTRLTVV.

The sample holds one count of this clone. V gene TRBV29-1 combines with J gene TRBJ2-3; 10 bases agree with TRBD2. J lost 0 bases, V lost 6 bases, and 15 bases had no gene match. This CDR3 is 18 amino acids long. Germline assignment: CDR1 SQVTM and CDR2 ANQGSEA. In DNA form, the CDR3 reads TGCAGCGTCCTCCCCCTAGCGGGAGAGTTCACTAGCACAGATACGCAGTATTTT. Its protein is CSVLPLAGEFTSTDTQYF.

The chain couples TRBV5-8 to TRBJ2-2; maybe TRBD1 (5 bases). Per the germline V gene, CDR1 is SGHTS and CDR2 is YDEGEE. V was trimmed by 0 bases and J by 6 bases, leaving 12 bases between them. CDR3 length: 15 residues. The CDR3 DNA reads as TGTGCCAGCAGCTTGGGTCAGGGTTCGCCCGGGGAGCTGTTTTTT. It specifies CASSLGQGSPGELFF.

The V gene is TRBV28, the J gene TRBJ2-7, with D perhaps TRBD1 (6 bases). CDR1 MDHEN and CDR2 SYDVKM come from the germline V gene. V lost 10 bases and J 6 bases, leaving 19 bases between the germline ends. This CDR3 has 13 residues. The DNA for the CDR3 is TGTGCCACCCTTGGGGGCTATGGGGTCGAGCAGTACTTC. Protein: CATLGGYGVEQYF.

In this sample, this clone turned up once. This rearrangement joins TRBV7-2 to TRBJ1-2; D unresolved. The germline V gene encodes CDR1 SGHTA and CDR2 FQGNSA. V gave up 5 bases and J gave up 0 bases, with 10 bases separating them. The CDR3 consists of 14 residues. The CDR3 region has the DNA TGTGCCAGCAGCCCCCGGGGAGCTAACTATGGCTACACCTTC. It specifies CASSPRGANYGYTF.

The rearrangement uses TRBV9 and TRBJ1-6, with D possibly being TRBD1 (5 bases). Per germline, CDR1 SGDLS and CDR2 YYNGEE. V lost 4 bases, J lost 0 bases, and 23 bases lay in between. The CDR3 consists of 20 residues. The CDR3 DNA reads as TGTGCCAGCAGCCTAGGCGACAGAGGGGCAGGAAACTCCTATAATTCACCCCTCCACTTT. As protein: CASSLGDRGAGNSYNSPLHF.

The gene calls are TRBV29-1 and TRBJ2-1; 10 bases map to TRBD2. Germline CDR1 and CDR2: SQVTM and ANQGSEA. The CDR3 runs to 13 residues. After removal of 7 bases from V and 9 bases from J, the junction contained 9 bases not matched to a gene. The CDR3, as DNA: TGCAGCGAGCGGGAGGGATCCTTGGGTGAGCAGTTCTTC. Translating gives CSEREGSLGEQFF.

This chain uses TRBV19 with TRBJ1-2; 9 bases align to TRBD1. CDR1 and CDR2 (germline): LNHDA, SQIVND (reference sequence). The CDR3 has 13 residues. Trimming took 6 bases from V and 8 from J; bases not matched to a gene: 7. The CDR3 nucleotides read TGTGCCAGTAGCCGGACAGGGGAAGGGGGCTACACCTTC. It is translated as CASSRTGEGGYTF. Variable domain in full (rest from reference TRBV19 and TRBJ1-2): DGGITQSPKYLFRKEGQNVTLSCEQNLNHDAMYWYRQDPGQGLRLIYYSQIVNDFQKGDIAEGYSVSREKKESFPLTVTSAQKNPTAFYLCASSRTGEGGYTFGSGTRLTVV.

This chain connects TRBV6-1 to TRBJ1-5, with D uncertain. Germline V CDR1 and CDR2: MNHNS, SASEGT. With 2 bases removed from V and 6 bases from J, the gap between germline ends came to 11 bases. This CDR3 is 14 amino acids long. The CDR3 here is CASSEWEGSQPQHF. CDR3 DNA: TGTGCCAGCAGTGAATGGGAAGGTAGTCAGCCCCAGCATTTT.

This sequence joins TRBV19 and TRBJ1-1; a weak D match, TRBD1 (5 bases). Germline CDR1 LNHDA, CDR2 SQIVND (reference sequence). The CDR3 spans 15 residues. Between the trimmed V and J ends, which lost 2 bases and 1 base, there was a span of 11 bases. The CDR3 spells CASSISPGQNTEAFF. CDR3 in DNA: TGTGCCAGTAGTATATCTCCAGGGCAGAACACTGAAGCTTTCTTT.